The subject of this entry is one T cell receptor (beta chain). This sample stems from a study of blood T cell repertoires in COVID-19. For the study at large: Specimens from acute and convalescent COVID-19 originated in the United States, Italy and Spain. The analysed material was cDNA or gDNA that came from T cells, B-cell-depleted T cells, or PBMCs.

The assay was immunoSEQ multiplex PCR, and TCRdb's table has in-frame clones only and misses some. Among about 130,000 clones listed, about 86% were seen once. Assignment of participants to cohorts was predicated upon participant-reported clinical history. All recovered Cohort 3 donors got two negative PCRs, got clearance, or saw symptom resolution. Sequencing was done on a sample of PBMCs or T cells enriched from blood (not recorded which). This receptor was taken from a middle-aged man who had recovered from COVID-19.

Here the CDR3 DNA reads TGTGCCAGCAGCGGCGGGGGAGGGGTTTTTAATTCACCCCTCCACTTT. Translation gives CASSGGGGVFNSPLHF. V gene TRBV9 combines with J gene TRBJ1-6; D might be TRBD1 (5 bases). This CDR3 has 16 residues. Germline CDR1 SGDLS, CDR2 YYNGEE. Trimming pared 3 bases from V and 6 bases from J, leaving 16 bases between.